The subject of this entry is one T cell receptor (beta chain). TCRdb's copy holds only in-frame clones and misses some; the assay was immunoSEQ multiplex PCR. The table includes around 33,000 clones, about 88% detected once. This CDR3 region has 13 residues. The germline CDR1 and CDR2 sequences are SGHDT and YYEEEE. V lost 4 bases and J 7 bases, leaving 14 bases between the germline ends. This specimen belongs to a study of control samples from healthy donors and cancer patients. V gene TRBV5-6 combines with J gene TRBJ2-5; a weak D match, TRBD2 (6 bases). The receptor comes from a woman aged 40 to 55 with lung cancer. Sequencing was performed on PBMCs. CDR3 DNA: TGTGCCAGCAGCCTGGGACTGGCGGGGACCCAGTACTTC. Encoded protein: CASSLGLAGTQYF.